What follows are 16 T cell receptor beta chains derived from one specimen sequenced in a study of blood T cell repertoires in COVID-19. Clones were sequenced by immunoSEQ multiplex PCR, and TCRdb holds only the in-frame ones, with some missing. Of about 300,000 clones in the sample, 70% to 90% were seen once. Sequenced material: PBMCs or T cells enriched from blood (not recorded which). The source of these receptors is a man aged 25-40 years who had recovered from COVID-19.

The rearrangement uses TRBV7-8 and TRBJ2-5; 15 positions agree with TRBD2. This CDR3 region has 16 residues. Per the germline V gene, CDR1 is SGHVS and CDR2 is FQNEAQ. Trimming took 5 bases from V and 4 from J; bases not matched to a gene: 5. In DNA form, the CDR3 reads TGTGCCAGCAGCGGTCAGGGACTAGCGGGGGGAGAGACCCAGTACTTC. It yields the protein CASSGQGLAGGETQYF.

The chain has TRBV5-4 and TRBJ2-3; TRBD1 agrees at 9 bases. The CDR3 totals 13 residues. Germline CDR1 reads SGHNT; CDR2 reads YYREEE (reference sequence). The junction had 3 bases not matched to a gene; V was cut back by 9 bases and J by 1 base. Here the CDR3 reads CAIRDRGTDTQYF. DNA of the CDR3: TGTGCCATCCGGGACAGGGGCACAGATACGCAGTATTTT.

This clone has just a few counts. The rearrangement joins TRBV5-6 to TRBJ1-1; D might be TRBD1 (5 bases). The CDR3 length is 15 residues. The germline V gene encodes CDR1 SGHDT and CDR2 YYEEEE. The V and J ends lost 4 bases and 3 bases respectively, with 16 bases between them. CDR3 region: CASSTLWGEDTEAFF. CDR3 sequence (DNA): TGTGCCAGCAGCACCCTTTGGGGGGAAGACACTGAAGCTTTCTTT.

The V and J genes are TRBV5-5 and TRBJ1-1; D perhaps matches TRBD1 (5 bases). The V and J ends lost 4 bases and 1 base respectively, with 14 bases between them. This CDR3 is 15 amino acids long. Germline CDR1 and CDR2: SGHKS and YYEKEE (reference sequence). As DNA, the CDR3 is TGTGCCAGCAGCCCCTTGGGGGGAGGGAACACTGAAGCTTTCTTT. This encodes CASSPLGGGNTEAFF.

The V gene is TRBV5-1, the J gene TRBJ2-5; D may be TRBD2 (6 bases). Germline values: CDR1 SGHRS, CDR2 YFSETQ. Trimming took off 4 bases at V and 4 bases at J, with 17 bases between the two ends. The CDR3 contains 15 residues. In DNA form, the CDR3 reads TGCGCCAGCAGCCGGGGGACGGGATCATCAGAGACCCAGTACTTC. Protein sequence: CASSRGTGSSETQYF.

The chain combines TRBV28 with TRBJ2-3, with 8 nucleotides matching TRBD2. Trimming removed 5 bases from V and 1 base from J; junction bases left unmatched: 2. The CDR3 extends over 14 amino acids. From germline, CDR1 is MDHEN and CDR2 SYDVKM. The CDR3 sequence: CASSPTSGTDTQYF. CDR3 nucleotide sequence: TGTGCCAGCAGTCCGACTAGCGGCACAGATACGCAGTATTTT. Full variable domain (missing parts from reference TRBV28 and TRBJ2-3): DVKVTQSSRYLVKRTGEKVFLECVQDMDHENMFWYRQDPGLGLRLIYFSYDVKMKEKGDIPEGYSVSREKKERFSLILESASTNQTSMYLCASSPTSGTDTQYFGPGTRLTVL.

This chain uses TRBV19 with TRBJ2-1; 8 bases agree with TRBD2. The CDR3 loop spans 16 amino acids. Germline trimming cut 4 bases from V and 9 bases from J; bases unmatched to any gene: 14. The germline V gene has CDR1 LNHDA and CDR2 SQIVND (reference sequence). The CDR3 loop is CASSTSGGSYGIEQFF. CDR3 sequence (DNA): TGTGCCAGTAGTACCAGCGGGGGCTCCTATGGGATTGAGCAGTTCTTC.

The rearrangement links TRBV28 to TRBJ2-7; D is perhaps TRBD2 (6 bases). Germline V lookup: CDR1 MDHEN, CDR2 SYDVKM. The CDR3 runs 16 residues. V lost 3 bases and J lost 3, with 18 bases in between. DNA for the CDR3: TGTGCCAGCAGTTTCGCCGGGAGCGGACCTCTCTACGAGCAGTACTTC. This sequence encodes CASSFAGSGPLYEQYF.

The rearrangement links TRBV11-2 to TRBJ2-5; TRBD2 matches 7 bases. From germline, CDR1 is SGHAT and CDR2 FQNNGV. After removal of 5 bases from V and 5 bases from J, the junction contained 14 bases not matched to a gene. The CDR3 totals 16 residues. CDR3 region: CASSRVVAREGETQYF. The CDR3 DNA follows: TGTGCCAGCAGCAGAGTCGTCGCCAGGGAGGGCGAGACCCAGTACTTC.

This clone came up a few times. The gene calls are TRBV24-1 and TRBJ2-2; 12 nucleotides line up with TRBD1. V shed 12 bases and J 4 bases; nucleotides not matched to a gene: 8. The germline V gene encodes CDR1 KGHDR and CDR2 SFDVKD. This CDR3 has 15 residues. Here the CDR3 DNA reads TGTGCCGCAGGGACAGGGGGCGTACGCACCGGGGAGCTGTTTTTT. Its translation: CAAGTGGVRTGELFF.

Only one count was recorded for this clone. The chain combines TRBV5-6 with TRBJ2-7; 9 bases fit TRBD1. This CDR3 comprises 14 residues. The V gene's germline CDR1 is SGHDT and CDR2 YYEEEE. J was trimmed by 3 bases and V by 4 bases; bases with no gene match: 5. DNA of the CDR3: TGTGCCAGCAGCAGGACAGGGGAGGGCTACGAGCAGTACTTC. This codes for CASSRTGEGYEQYF.

The gene calls are TRBV28 and TRBJ2-1; D is perhaps TRBD2 (7 bases). The ends were cut back, 6 bases at V and 2 bases at J, with 14 bases in the middle. Germline loops: CDR1 MDHEN, CDR2 SYDVKM. CDR3 size: 15 residues. CDR3 residues: CASSRGGAPYNEQFF. The CDR3 DNA is TGTGCCAGCAGCCGAGGGGGGGCCCCCTACAATGAGCAGTTCTTC.

This clone was counted between two and nine times. The genes are TRBV7-9 and TRBJ1-4, with D tentatively TRBD1 (5 bases). The ends were cut back, 5 bases at V and 3 bases at J, with 13 bases in the middle. CDR1 and CDR2 (germline): SEHNR, FQNEAQ (reference sequence). This CDR3 has 15 residues. CDR3 sequence: CASSRTGGSNEKLFF. The CDR3 nucleotides are TGTGCCAGCAGCCGAACGGGGGGTTCTAATGAAAAACTGTTTTTT.

The gene calls are TRBV27 and TRBJ2-2; TRBD1 matches at 9 bases. Germline values: CDR1 MNHEY, CDR2 SMNVEV (reference sequence). The CDR3 is 15 amino acids. Trimming cost V 6 bases and J 4 bases; bases outside gene matches: 6. The CDR3 bases are TGTGCCAGCAGGCACCGGGACAGGGCCACCGGGGAGCTGTTTTTT. It yields the protein CASRHRDRATGELFF.

This CDR3 reads CASSLKLAGLYNEQFF. Written as DNA, the CDR3 is TGTGCCAGCAGCTTGAAACTAGCGGGCCTCTACAATGAGCAGTTCTTC. V is TRBV5-5 and J is TRBJ2-1; 9 bases are shared with TRBD2. With V trimmed by 1 base and J by 3 bases, 5 bases remained unmatched. The CDR3 sequence is 16 residues long. CDR1 is SGHKS and CDR2 is YYEKEE in the germline V gene (reference sequence).

V gene TRBV4-1 combines with J gene TRBJ2-7; possible D gene TRBD1, 5 bases. There are 16 residues in the CDR3. Germline CDR1 reads MGHRA; CDR2 reads YSYEKL. V was clipped by 0 bases and J by 0 bases, with 12 bases between them. The CDR3 here is CASSQDLIGASYEQYF. The CDR3 bases are TGCGCCAGCAGCCAAGATCTCATAGGGGCCTCCTACGAGCAGTACTTC.